One sample yielded the 5 T cell receptor delta chains listed below, sequenced in a study of in vitro expanded adult blood gammadelta T cells (dated by TCRdb to 2020 to 2021). For these receptors, no antigen is known. The library was made by 5' RACE. Instrument on record: Illumina MiSeq. TCRdb called clones anew from the public reads via CATT; matching DNA rows were later pooled. The table for this sample lists approximately 600 delta-chain clones; approximately 35% of them were counted only once. The ten most abundant clones make up 25% to 30% of the sample. The meaning of the sample's treatment or condition label: AbnobaViscum Pini, a non-fermented European mistletoe (Viscum album, pine host) extract drug, around 1,000 ug/mL. Live CD3+ TCRgammadelta+ Vgamma9+ Vdelta2+ T cells were FACS-sorted on a FACS Aria III after expansion. Before expansion, PBMC received a one-day pulse of roughly 910 ug/mL AbnobaViscum P and were then washed three times. The cultures were expanded for roughly 13 days, and IL-2 was added again every 3 to 4 days.

The starting material was gamma-delta T cells from peripheral blood expanded in culture, obtained from an in vitro culture stimulated with Abnoba P. All receptors derive from an adult in good health.

This clone was counted between two and nine times. This sequence is one base from a far larger clone and is likely a read error. The same CDR3 is also encoded by other DNA sequences in this sample. The chain carries TRDV2 and TRDJ1; 9 bases align to TRDD3. There are 17 residues in the CDR3. The germline V gene encodes CDR1 GEAIGNYY and CDR2 EKD. V shed 3 bases and J 5 bases; nucleotides not matched to a gene: 15. The CDR3: CACDSLLGDLGADKLIF. CDR3 coding DNA: TGTGCCTGTGACTCATTACTGGGGGACTTAGGGGCTGATAAACTCATCTTT.

The table lists this clone with a few counts. This could be a read error, since a much larger clone is one nucleotide away. The same CDR3 can be traced to other DNA sequences in this sample. The chain recombines TRDV2 with TRDJ1; D is uncertain. The CDR3 is made up of 15 amino acids. Germline CDR1 and CDR2: GEAIGNYY and EKD. The CDR3 protein is CACISMASDTDKLIF. As DNA, the CDR3 is TGTGCCTGTATATCGATGGCGAGCGACACTGATAAACTCATCTTT.

On this clone: A read error is possible here, since a much larger clone lies one base away. The sample contains more than one DNA sequence encoding this CDR3. The chain uses TRDV2 and TRDJ1; 12 nucleotides line up with TRDD3. The CDR3 spans 18 residues. The germline gives CDR1 GEAIGNYY, CDR2 EKD. The CDR3 bases are TGTGCCTGTGACGGACTGGGGGATACAGAGAGGTACACTGATAAACTCATCTTT. Translating it yields CACDGLGDTERYTDKLIF.

With regard to this clone: With only one base between it and a far larger clone, this is likely a read error. This chain connects TRDV2 to TRDJ1; TRDD3 agrees at 8 bases. The CDR3 covers 21 residues. The germline V gene has CDR1 GEAIGNYY and CDR2 EKD. The CDR3 bases are TGTGCCTGTGACCCCTTGGACTGGGGGTCCCAGGATCCAAACAACACCGAAAAACTCATCTTT. It encodes CACDPLDWGSQDPNNTEKLIF.

In this sample, this clone is large. Since a much larger clone is just one base distant, this may be a read error. The sample holds other DNA sequences that translate to the same CDR3. V gene TRDV2 combines with J gene TRDJ1, with 13 bases fitting TRDD3. This CDR3 has 20 residues. Per germline, CDR1 GEAIGNYY and CDR2 EKD. CDR3 protein: CACDTPFTGGYGQYTDKLIF. The CDR3 nucleotides are TGTGCCTGTGACACGCCTTTTACTGGGGGATACGGACAGTACACTGATAAACTCATCTTT.